The clone carrying this T cell receptor beta chain was counted only a few times. The target antigen is unknown. Employing constant-segment primers, 5'RACE generated TCR alpha and TCR beta cDNA libraries bearing sample barcodes and UMIs. TCRdb ran MiXCR on the 5' RACE reads and lists one entry per CDR3 protein. The table has 200,000 or so distinct CDR3 sequences, around 19% seen once. CDR3 length equals 16 residues. Germline V gene data show CDR1 as SEHNR and CDR2 as FQNEAQ (reference sequence). The sample is drawn from a study of T-cell memory formation after mild COVID-19. General study points: Clones shrinking from day 15 to 85 showed even CD4/CD8 mixes; later expanders tilted CD4+. Day 37-peaking second-wave clones had unconfirmed SARS-CoV-2 specificity. Certain responding clones were present in pre-infection memory, suggesting participation of cross-reactive memory.

Material for sequencing was PBMCs or a T cell subset sorted from them (not recorded which). This clonotype originated in an adult woman who had mild COVID-19 (a few samples of this study predate the infection). Cell type and time point are not known. The chain recombines TRBV7-9 with TRBJ2-3; 8 bases are shared with TRBD1. The CDR3 DNA reads TGTAACCCGGACAGGGATTATGGGGCATCCACAGATACGCAGTATTTT. It is translated as CNPDRDYGASTDTQYF. The full variable domain, in which reference TRBV7-9 and TRBJ2-3 provide the parts outside the CDR3, is DTGVSQNPRHKITKRGQNVTFRCDPISEHNRLYWYRQTLGQGPEFLTYFQNEAQLEKSRLLSDRFSAERPKGSFSTLEIQRTEQGDSAMYLCNPDRDYGASTDTQYFGPGTRLTVL.